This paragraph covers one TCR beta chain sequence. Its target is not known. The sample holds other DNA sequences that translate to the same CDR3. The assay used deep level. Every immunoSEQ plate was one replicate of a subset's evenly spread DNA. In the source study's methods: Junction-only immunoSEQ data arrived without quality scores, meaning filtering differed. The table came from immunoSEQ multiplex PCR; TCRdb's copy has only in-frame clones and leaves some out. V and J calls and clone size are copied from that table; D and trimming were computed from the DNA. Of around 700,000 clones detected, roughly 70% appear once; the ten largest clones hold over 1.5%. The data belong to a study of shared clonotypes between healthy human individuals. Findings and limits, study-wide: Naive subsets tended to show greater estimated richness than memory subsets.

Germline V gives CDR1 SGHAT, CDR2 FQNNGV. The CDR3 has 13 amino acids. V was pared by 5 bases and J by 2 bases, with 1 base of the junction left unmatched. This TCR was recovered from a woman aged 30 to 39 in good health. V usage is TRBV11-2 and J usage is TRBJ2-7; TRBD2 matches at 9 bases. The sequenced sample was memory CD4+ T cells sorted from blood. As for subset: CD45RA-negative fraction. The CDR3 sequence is CASSLAGTYEQYF. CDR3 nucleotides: TGTGCCAGCAGCCTAGCGGGAACCTACGAGCAGTACTTC.